This T cell receptor (beta chain) emerged from a study of cytomegalovirus exposure and HLA in healthy donors. Regarding the study as a whole: CMV serostatus was the only immune exposure information that was available. Analysis performed later found about 18,000 TCR beta sequences associated with HLA alleles at 0.05 false discovery rate. Researchers counted 164 TCR beta chains as cytomegalovirus-associated. Reports indicate that TCR beta sequences accurately predicted the HLA-A and HLA-B alleles of most subjects.

The PCR had 60 Vbeta and 13 Jbeta primers. The table came from immunoSEQ multiplex PCR; TCRdb's copy has only in-frame clones and leaves some out. The top ten hold approximately 2.1% of the sample, which has roughly 200,000 clones, roughly 80% seen once. Germline-derived CDR1 and CDR2 are MNHEY and SVGAGI. The CDR3 runs to 14 residues. V shed 5 bases and J shed 4 bases, with 13 bases lying between them. This clone has only a few counts. The antigen remains unidentified. The sample comprised PBMCs. The chain couples TRBV6-5 to TRBJ2-3, with D perhaps matching TRBD2 (5 bases). The clonotype originates from a woman in her twenties or thirties in good health and CMV-seropositive. The CDR3 here is CASSLGRGADTQYF. The CDR3 coding sequence is TGTGCCAGCAGTCTCGGCCGGGGTGCAGATACGCAGTATTTT.